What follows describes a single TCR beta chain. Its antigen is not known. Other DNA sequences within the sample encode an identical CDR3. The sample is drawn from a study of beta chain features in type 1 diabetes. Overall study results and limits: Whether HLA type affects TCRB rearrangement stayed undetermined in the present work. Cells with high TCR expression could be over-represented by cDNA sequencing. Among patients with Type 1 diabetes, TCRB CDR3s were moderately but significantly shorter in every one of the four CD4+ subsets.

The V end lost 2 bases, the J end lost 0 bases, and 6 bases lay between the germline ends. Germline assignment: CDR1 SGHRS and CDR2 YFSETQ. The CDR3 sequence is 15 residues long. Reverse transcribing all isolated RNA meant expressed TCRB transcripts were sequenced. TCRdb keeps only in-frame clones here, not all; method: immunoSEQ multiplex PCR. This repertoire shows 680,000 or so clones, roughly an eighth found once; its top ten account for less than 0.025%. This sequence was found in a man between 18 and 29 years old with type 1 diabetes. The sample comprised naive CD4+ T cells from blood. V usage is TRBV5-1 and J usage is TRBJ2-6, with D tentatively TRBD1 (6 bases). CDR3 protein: CASSLGGSGANVLTF. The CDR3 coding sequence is TGCGCCAGCAGCTTAGGGGGCTCTGGGGCCAACGTCCTGACTTTC.